The 11 T cell receptor beta chains listed next were all sequenced from one sample in a study of T cell responses to AZD1222 COVID-19 vaccine. This table comes from immunoSEQ multiplex PCR, and its TCRdb copy is limited to in-frame clones, with some not included. The table records roughly 160,000 clones, about 83% of them present only once. The starting material was peripheral blood, obtained 28 days after the second AZD1222 dose. The receptors derive from an adult who received the AZD1222 COVID-19 vaccine.

The chain combines TRBV4-1 with TRBJ2-5; no clear D gene. V was shortened by 4 bases and J by 5 bases, with 11 bases between the two germline ends. Germline CDR1 MGHRA, CDR2 YSYEKL. The CDR3 length is 13 residues. The CDR3 region is CASSLGPLETQYF. CDR3 in DNA: TGCGCCAGCAGCCTCGGGCCCCTGGAGACCCAGTACTTC.

The chain is built from TRBV30 and TRBJ2-5, with D tentatively TRBD2 (5 bases). Germline assignment: CDR1 GTSNPN and CDR2 SVGIG (reference sequence). The CDR3 has 14 amino acids. Trimming took off 2 bases at V and 10 bases at J, with 20 bases between the two ends. CDR3 bases: TGTGCCTGGAGTAGGAGCCCCGAGGGAAGGGACCAGTACTTC. Residues: CAWSRSPEGRDQYF.

The rearrangement uses TRBV30 and TRBJ1-1; D gene uncertain. Trimming pared 4 bases from V and 0 bases from J, leaving 9 bases between. The CDR3 contains 13 residues. Per the germline V gene, CDR1 is GTSNPN and CDR2 is SVGIG (reference sequence). CDR3 sequence: CAWNEQLNTEAFF. CDR3 coding DNA: TGTGCCTGGAACGAGCAGCTGAACACTGAAGCTTTCTTT.

This clone was seen more than once but under ten times. CDR3 DNA: TGTGCCAGCAGCCTGGATCGCTATGGCTACACCTTC. It yields the protein CASSLDRYGYTF. The chain couples TRBV11-2 to TRBJ1-2; no reliable D call. Germline V CDR1 and CDR2: SGHAT, FQNNGV. The germline V and J ends were trimmed by 5 bases and 4 bases, with 8 bases remaining between them. This CDR3 region has 12 residues.

V gene TRBV4-2 combines with J gene TRBJ2-3; D is unclear. V was pared by 1 base and J by 2 bases, with 7 bases between. Germline loops: CDR1 LGHNA, CDR2 YNFKEQ. The CDR3 has 14 amino acids. CDR3 DNA: TGTGCCAGCAGCCAAGGGTCCGACACAGATACGCAGTATTTT. Encoded protein: CASSQGSDTDTQYF.

This chain joins TRBV9 and TRBJ2-7, with TRBD2 matching 9 bases. Per germline, CDR1 SGDLS and CDR2 YYNGEE. The J segment lost 1 base and the V segment lost 4 bases, leaving 3 bases of the junction unmatched. This CDR3 is built from 14 residues. The CDR3 sequence: CASSLLAGSYEQYF. The CDR3 nucleotides read TGTGCCAGCAGCCTCCTAGCGGGATCCTACGAGCAGTACTTC. The whole variable domain, filled in from reference TRBV9 and TRBJ2-7, reads DSGVTQTPKHLITATGQRVTLRCSPRSGDLSVYWYQQSLDQGLQFLIQYYNGEERAKGNILERFSAQQFPDLHSELNLSSLELGDSALYFCASSLLAGSYEQYFGPGTRLTVT.

The genes are TRBV5-4 and TRBJ2-2; the D gene is possibly TRBD1 (5 bases). Germline V gene sequence: CDR1 SGHNT, CDR2 YYREEE (reference sequence). The CDR3 is 12 residues long. Trimming pared 7 bases from V and 5 bases from J, leaving 9 bases between. The CDR3: CASLGVTGELFF. As DNA, the CDR3 is TGTGCCAGCTTAGGGGTAACCGGGGAGCTGTTTTTT.

J is TRBJ1-4 and V is TRBV27, with TRBD1 matching over 7 bases. This CDR3 comprises 15 residues. The germline gives CDR1 MNHEY, CDR2 SMNVEV (reference sequence). J gave up 5 bases and V 2 bases, and 5 bases lay outside the gene matches. The CDR3 DNA is TGTGCCAGCAGTTTACGGGACAGAAGAAATGAAAAACTGTTTTTT. It encodes CASSLRDRRNEKLFF.

This clone was detected only a few times. V usage is TRBV7-9 and J usage is TRBJ2-7; TRBD1 aligns across 9 bases. The germline CDR1 and CDR2 sequences are SEHNR and FQNEAQ (reference sequence). After removal of 5 bases from V and 3 bases from J, the junction contained 5 bases not matched to a gene. The CDR3 has 14 residues. The CDR3 spells CASSDTGGNYEQYF. DNA of the CDR3: TGTGCCAGCAGCGATACAGGGGGCAACTACGAGCAGTACTTC.

This clone has just a few counts. Here the CDR3 DNA reads TGTGCCAGCGGGTATACGCAGTATTTT. It is translated as CASGYTQYF. The chain links TRBV28 to TRBJ2-3; D not resolved. V lost 8 bases and J 7 bases, leaving 4 bases between the germline ends. CDR1 and CDR2 (germline): MDHEN, SYDVKM. The CDR3 is made up of 9 amino acids.

The chain couples TRBV6-2 or TRBV6-3 to TRBJ1-2, with TRBD1 matching over 12 bases. Trimming took 6 bases from V and 3 from J; bases not matched to a gene: 11. The germline V gene encodes CDR1 MNHEY and CDR2 SVGEGT. CDR3 length: 17 residues. The CDR3 is CASSSGTGGAGDYGYTF. The CDR3 DNA reads as TGTGCCAGCAGCTCCGGGACAGGGGGCGCGGGGGACTATGGCTACACCTTC.